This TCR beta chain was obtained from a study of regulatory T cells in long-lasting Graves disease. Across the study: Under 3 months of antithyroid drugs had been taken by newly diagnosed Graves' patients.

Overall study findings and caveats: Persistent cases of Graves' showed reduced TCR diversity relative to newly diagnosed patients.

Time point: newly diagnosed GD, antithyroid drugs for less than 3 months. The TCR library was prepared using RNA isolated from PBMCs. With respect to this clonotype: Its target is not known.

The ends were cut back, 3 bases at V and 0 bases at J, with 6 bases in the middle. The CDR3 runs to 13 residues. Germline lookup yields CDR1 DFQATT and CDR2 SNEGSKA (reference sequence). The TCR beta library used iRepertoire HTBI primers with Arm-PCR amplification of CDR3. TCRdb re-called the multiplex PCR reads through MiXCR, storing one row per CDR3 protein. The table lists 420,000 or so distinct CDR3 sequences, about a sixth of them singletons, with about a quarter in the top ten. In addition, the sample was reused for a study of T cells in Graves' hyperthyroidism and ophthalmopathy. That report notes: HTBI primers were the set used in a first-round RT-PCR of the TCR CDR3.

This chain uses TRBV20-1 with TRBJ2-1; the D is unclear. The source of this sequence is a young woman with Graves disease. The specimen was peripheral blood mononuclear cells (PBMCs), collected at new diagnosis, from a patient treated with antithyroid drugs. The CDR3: CSASISSYNEQFF. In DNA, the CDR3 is TGCAGTGCTAGTATTAGCTCCTACAATGAGCAGTTCTTC.